These T cell receptor beta chains were read from a single sample in a study of memory CD4+ T cells and cytomegalovirus serostatus. Sequenced by immunoSEQ multiplex PCR; TCRdb stores in-frame clones only, minus some. Here the sample spans roughly 40,000 clones, 60% to 85% being singletons. The sample was memory CD4+ T cells from blood. All receptors come from an adult in good health and CMV-seronegative. Each CDR3 is given with its conserved first and last residue. A D gene is named only where the DNA matches it firmly. Clone size, where shown, is once, few, many, or a class for clones that have expanded.

CDR3 protein,CDR3 DNA,clone size,J gene,V gene,D gene
CASTRTGEDSPSEKLFF,TGCGCCAGCACCCGGACAGGAGAGGATTCCCCTAGTGAAAAACTGTTTTTT,NA,TRBJ1-4,TRBV5-1,TRBD1
CASSIIGTANQPQHF,TGTGCCAGTAGTATAATCGGGACAGCGAATCAGCCCCAGCATTTT,NA,TRBJ1-5,TRBV19,TRBD1
CASSRWEGALAGELFF,TGTGCCAGCAGCCGATGGGAGGGGGCCTTAGCCGGGGAGCTGTTTTTT,NA,TRBJ2-2,TRBV7-6,NA
CATSPPFTPTRPDF,TGTGCCACCAGCCCACCTTTTACCCCGACCCGCCCCGACTTC,NA,TRBJ1-2,TRBV15,NA
CASSRGGPDTQYF,TGTGCCAGTAGTCGGGGGGGCCCAGATACGCAGTATTTT,NA,TRBJ2-3,TRBV19,TRBD2
CASSRAVGQQDNYGYTF,TGTGCCAGCAGCCGTGCGGTCGGACAGCAGGATAACTATGGCTACACCTTC,few,TRBJ1-2,TRBV7-2,NA
CASSVGQGPNTGELFF,TGTGCCAGCAGCGTTGGGCAGGGCCCGAACACCGGGGAGCTGTTTTTT,NA,TRBJ2-2,TRBV7-2,NA
CASRKGLAGETQYF,TGTGCCAGCAGAAAAGGGCTAGCGGGGGAGACCCAGTACTTC,NA,TRBJ2-5,TRBV2,TRBD2
CASSRQRGGYEQYF,TGTGCCAGCAGTAGACAGCGGGGGGGCTACGAGCAGTACTTC,NA,TRBJ2-7,TRBV6-5,TRBD2
CASSPTRDRDTEAFF,TGTGCCAGCAGCCCGACCCGGGACAGGGACACTGAAGCTTTCTTT,NA,TRBJ1-1,TRBV7-6,TRBD1
CASSGRTVYGYTF,TGTGCCAGCAGCGGACGGACAGTCTATGGCTACACCTTC,few,TRBJ1-2,TRBV9,NA
CASSTSQGAKNSPLHF,TGTGCCAGCAGCACATCCCAGGGGGCCAAAAATTCACCCCTCCACTTT,NA,TRBJ1-6,TRBV5-5,TRBD1
CATESSGANVLTF,TGTGCCACGGAATCCTCTGGGGCCAACGTCCTGACTTTC,NA,TRBJ2-6,TRBV6-1,NA
CASSDGGQLNTEAFF,TGTGCCAGCAGTGACGGAGGGCAGTTGAACACTGAAGCTTTCTTT,few,TRBJ1-1,TRBV6-1,NA
CASSLGTGRGAEEQYF,TGTGCCAGCAGCTTGGGGACAGGGCGCGGTGCGGAGGAGCAGTACTTC,NA,TRBJ2-7,TRBV5-4,TRBD1
CASSDRERRSRYNEQFF,TGTGCCAGCAGCGACAGGGAACGGCGATCCCGTTACAATGAGCAGTTCTTC,NA,TRBJ2-1,TRBV14,TRBD1
CASSVSPSPRGDTDTQYF,TGTGCCAGCAGCGTCTCGCCCTCTCCGCGGGGGGACACAGATACGCAGTATTTT,NA,TRBJ2-3,TRBV9,TRBD2
CASSRGTASNTEAFF,TGTGCCAGCAGTAGAGGGACAGCTTCGAACACTGAAGCTTTCTTT,few,TRBJ1-1,TRBV6-1,TRBD1
CASSFSPSGDTQYF,TGTGCCAGCAGCTTCAGCCCTAGCGGCGATACGCAGTATTTT,once,TRBJ2-3,TRBV7-2,TRBD2
CASSSPGQGNYGYTF,TGTGCCAGCTCATCTCCGGGACAGGGTAACTATGGCTACACCTTC,few,TRBJ1-2,TRBV18,TRBD1
CAWRTGWDLAFF,TGTGCCTGGAGGACGGGATGGGACTTAGCTTTCTTT,few,TRBJ1-1,TRBV30,NA
CASSVNSNTEAFF,TGTGCCAGCAGTGTTAACAGCAACACTGAAGCTTTCTTT,NA,TRBJ1-1,TRBV6-1,NA
CAWSLFKRGGTYNEQFF,TGTGCCTGGAGTCTCTTCAAGCGGGGGGGCACCTACAATGAGCAGTTCTTC,few,TRBJ2-1,TRBV30,TRBD2
CASSIDLRYMGGANEQFF,TGTGCCAGTAGTATAGATCTCCGGTACATGGGGGGCGCAAATGAGCAGTTCTTC,NA,TRBJ2-1,TRBV19,NA
CASSPGTVNSGANVLTF,TGCGCCAGCAGCCCCGGGACAGTGAACTCTGGGGCCAACGTCCTGACTTTC,few,TRBJ2-6,TRBV4-1,TRBD1
CASRGQGDGYTF,TGTGCCAGCAGGGGACAGGGGGATGGCTACACCTTC,once,TRBJ1-2,TRBV6-1,TRBD1
CASILTGGNIQYF,TGTGCCAGCATTCTAACAGGGGGAAACATTCAGTACTTC,NA,TRBJ2-4,TRBV6-1,TRBD1
CASSTIAGASSYEQYF,TGTGCCAGCAGCACCATAGCGGGGGCTTCGTCCTACGAGCAGTACTTC,once,TRBJ2-7,TRBV9,TRBD2
CASSLEGRGQYNEQFF,TGTGCCAGCAGCTTAGAGGGAAGGGGGCAGTACAATGAGCAGTTCTTC,once,TRBJ2-1,TRBV11-2,TRBD1
CASSRNLQGEKLFF,TGTGCCAGCAGCCGAAACCTACAGGGAGAAAAACTGTTTTTT,NA,TRBJ1-4,TRBV5-4,NA
CASSLGRDGNQPQHF,TGCGCCAGCAGCTTGGGCAGGGACGGCAATCAGCCCCAGCATTTT,NA,TRBJ1-5,TRBV5-1,NA
CASRSTDRGKNIQYF,TGTGCCAGCAGATCAACGGACAGGGGGAAAAACATTCAGTACTTC,once,TRBJ2-4,TRBV7-2,TRBD1
CASSYYNGAEAFF,TGTGCCAGCAGTTATTATAATGGGGCTGAAGCTTTCTTT,NA,TRBJ1-1,TRBV7-3,NA
CASGLVQGETQYF,TGTGCTAGTGGTTTGGTACAGGGTGAGACCCAGTACTTC,few,TRBJ2-5,TRBV12-5,NA
CASSLQGVRSNQPQHF,TGTGCCAGCTCGCTACAGGGGGTTAGAAGCAATCAGCCCCAGCATTTT,NA,TRBJ1-5,TRBV18,TRBD1
CASSLNGGGHADTQYF,TGTGCCAGCAGCTTAAATGGCGGGGGGCACGCAGATACGCAGTATTTT,NA,TRBJ2-3,TRBV11-2,TRBD2
CASLAGRTGELFF,TGTGCCAGCTTAGCGGGGAGGACCGGGGAGCTGTTTTTT,NA,TRBJ2-2,TRBV2,TRBD2